One sample yielded the 12 T cell receptor beta chains listed below, sequenced in a study of blood T cell repertoires in COVID-19. Data came from immunoSEQ multiplex PCR; TCRdb stores just in-frame clones and leaves some out. The sample includes around 200,000 clones, around 85% of them seen just once. Material for sequencing was peripheral blood. Receptors were obtained from an elderly woman with acute or convalescent COVID-19.

This clone has just one count. The rearrangement uses TRBV12-5 and TRBJ2-4; 8 bases agree with TRBD1. V shed 4 bases, J shed 5 bases, and the junction held 4 bases outside the gene matches. CDR3 length: 14 residues. Germline V gene lookup returns CDR1 LGHNT and CDR2 FRNRAP. The CDR3: CASGWGQEENIQYF. Written as DNA, the CDR3 is TGTGCTAGTGGTTGGGGACAGGAGGAAAACATTCAGTACTTC.

DNA for the CDR3: TGTGCCAGCAGCTTGGACAGGGGATATACAGATACGCAGTATTTT. It codes for CASSLDRGYTDTQYF. The genes are TRBV5-4 and TRBJ2-3; TRBD1 aligns across 7 bases. Germline V lookup: CDR1 SGHNT, CDR2 YYREEE (reference sequence). Trimming at V came to 0 bases and at J to 3 bases, leaving 4 bases not matched to a gene. This CDR3 has 15 amino acids.

V is TRBV10-3 and J is TRBJ2-6, with D possibly matching TRBD2 (5 bases). This CDR3 comprises 16 residues. Germline CDR1 and CDR2: ENHRY and SYGVKD. V was pared by 6 bases and J by 0 bases, with 12 bases between. The CDR3 here is CAISPGLASGANVLTF. The CDR3 coding sequence is TGTGCCATCAGCCCGGGGTTAGCCTCTGGGGCCAACGTCCTGACTTTC.

The genes are TRBV3-1 (or the pseudogene TRBV3-2) and TRBJ1-4; D is ambiguous. Trimming pared 1 base from V and 8 bases from J, leaving 11 bases between. CDR1 is LGHDT, CDR2 YNNKEL, per germline (reference sequence). The CDR3 spans 14 residues. In DNA, the CDR3 is TGTGCCAGCAGCCAAGCGTTCTATATAGAAAAACTGTTTTTT. Protein product: CASSQAFYIEKLFF.

The rearrangement links TRBV12-2 to TRBJ2-7; the D call in the table, TRBD1, was not verified against the DNA. TRBV12-2 is deemed a pseudogene. There are 17 residues in the CDR3. Here the CDR3 DNA reads TGTGCAAGTCGCTTAGCGACCGCGCAGGGGGGTCAAGACGAGCAGTACTTC. Protein product: CASRLATAQGGQDEQYF.

This chain links TRBV7-9 with TRBJ2-1; D is unclear. V lost 6 bases and J 5 bases, leaving 11 bases between the germline ends. This CDR3 comprises 13 residues. Germline-derived CDR1 and CDR2 are SEHNR and FQNEAQ (reference sequence). Here the CDR3 reads CASSLSPDNEQFF. In DNA form, the CDR3 reads TGTGCCAGCAGTCTCTCCCCCGACAATGAGCAGTTCTTC.

CDR3 protein: CASSSSGRAGTGELFF. The CDR3 DNA is TGTGCCAGCAGCTCTAGCGGGAGGGCCGGCACCGGGGAGCTGTTTTTT. The chain recombines TRBV7-3 with TRBJ2-2; 12 nucleotides align to TRBD2. V lost 4 bases to trimming and J lost 4 bases; unmatched junction nucleotides: 4. The CDR3 runs 16 residues. Per the germline V gene, CDR1 is SGHTA and CDR2 is FQGTGA.

The rearrangement uses TRBV4-3 and TRBJ2-2, with D maybe TRBD1 (6 bases). Germline V gives CDR1 LGHNA, CDR2 YSLEER. V lost 4 bases and J 6 bases, leaving 12 bases between the germline ends. The CDR3 is made up of 14 amino acids. For the CDR3, the DNA is TGCGCCAGCAGCCCTACAGGGTCCGCCGGGGAGCTGTTTTTT. This sequence encodes CASSPTGSAGELFF.

The chain couples TRBV6-5 to TRBJ2-7, with 12 bases fitting TRBD2. The length of the CDR3 is 14 residues. CDR1 MNHEY and CDR2 SVGAGI come from the germline V gene. Losses at the gene ends were 8 bases for V and 4 bases for J; bases not matched to a gene: 6. CDR3 DNA: TGTGCCAGCGGGAGGACTAGCGGGATTTACGAGCAGTACTTC. This sequence encodes CASGRTSGIYEQYF.

This clone came up a few times. This sequence joins TRBV5-1 and TRBJ2-7, with 8 bases matching TRBD1. This CDR3 is 15 amino acids long. Germline V gives CDR1 SGHRS, CDR2 YFSETQ. V gave up 4 bases and J gave up 3 bases; unmatched junction bases: 9. The CDR3, as DNA: TGCGCCAGCAGCATTGGACAGGGAGATTTCTACGAGCAGTACTTC. Protein sequence: CASSIGQGDFYEQYF. The full variable domain, in which reference TRBV5-1 and TRBJ2-7 provide the parts outside the CDR3, is KAGVTQTPRYLIKTRGQQVTLSCSPISGHRSVSWYQQTPGQGLQFLFEYFSETQRNKGNFPGRFSGRQFSNSRSEMNVSTLELGDSALYLCASSIGQGDFYEQYFGPGTRLTVT.

This clone was counted between two and nine times. The chain couples TRBV9 to TRBJ1-2; no clear D gene. This CDR3 spans 14 amino acids. Between the trimmed V and J ends, which lost 0 bases and 3 bases, there was a span of 9 bases. Germline V gives CDR1 SGDLS, CDR2 YYNGEE. The CDR3 protein is CASSVALTDYGYTF. The CDR3 DNA sequence: TGTGCCAGCAGCGTAGCTTTAACAGACTATGGCTACACCTTC.

This clone was found a few times. V usage is TRBV2 and J usage is TRBJ2-7; 7 bases fit TRBD1. The CDR3 runs to 14 residues. J was trimmed by 5 bases and V by 1 base; bases with no gene match: 5. From germline, CDR1 is SNHLY and CDR2 FYNNEI. The CDR3 sequence: CASSEGQGSDEQYF. The CDR3 DNA follows: TGTGCCAGCAGTGAAGGACAGGGATCAGACGAGCAGTACTTC.